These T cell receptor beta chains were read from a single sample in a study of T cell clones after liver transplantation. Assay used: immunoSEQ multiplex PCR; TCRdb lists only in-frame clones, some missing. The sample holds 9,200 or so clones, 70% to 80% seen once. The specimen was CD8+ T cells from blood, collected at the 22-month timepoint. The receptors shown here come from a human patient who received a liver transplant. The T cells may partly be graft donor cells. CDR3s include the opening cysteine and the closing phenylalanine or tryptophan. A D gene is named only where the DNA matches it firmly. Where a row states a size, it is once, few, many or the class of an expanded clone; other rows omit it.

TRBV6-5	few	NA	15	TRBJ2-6	CASSPSYSGANVLTF	TGTGCCAGCAGTCCCTCCTACTCTGGGGCCAACGTCCTGACTTTC
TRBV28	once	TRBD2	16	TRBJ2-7	CASSASPGGFYYEQYF	TGTGCCAGCAGCGCATCCCCCGGGGGGTTCTACTACGAGCAGTACTTC
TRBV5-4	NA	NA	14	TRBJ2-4	CASSLGTAKNIQYF	TGTGCCAGCAGCTTAGGTACGGCCAAAAACATTCAGTACTTC
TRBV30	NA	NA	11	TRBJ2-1	CAWRGGNEQFF	TGTGCCTGGAGAGGGGGAAATGAGCAGTTCTTC
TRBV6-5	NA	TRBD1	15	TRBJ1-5	CASSYAPTGVQPQHF	TGTGCCAGCAGTTACGCCCCCACAGGGGTTCAGCCCCAGCATTTT
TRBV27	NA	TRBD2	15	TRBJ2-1	CASSSVSGGAYEQFF	TGTGCCAGCAGTTCAGTTAGCGGGGGGGCGTATGAGCAGTTCTTC
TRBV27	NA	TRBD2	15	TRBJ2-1	CASSFPGLAYNEQFF	TGTGCCAGCAGTTTCCCGGGACTAGCCTACAATGAGCAGTTCTTC
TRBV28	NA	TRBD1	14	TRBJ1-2	CASSSVGQGYGYTF	TGTGCCAGCAGTTCCGTAGGACAGGGGTATGGCTACACCTTC
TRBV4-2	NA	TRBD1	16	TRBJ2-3	CASSQEGQGFTDTQYF	TGTGCCAGCAGCCAAGAGGGACAGGGGTTCACAGATACGCAGTATTTT
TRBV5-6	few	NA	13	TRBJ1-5	CASSRRRLQPQHF	TGTGCCAGCAGCCGGCGCCGACTCCAGCCCCAGCATTTT
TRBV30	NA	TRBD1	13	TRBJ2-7	CAWSATGRDEQYF	TGTGCCTGGAGTGCGACAGGGCGGGACGAGCAGTACTTC
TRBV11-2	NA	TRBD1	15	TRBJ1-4	CASSLGDRHNEKLFF	TGTGCCAGCAGCTTAGGGGACAGACATAATGAAAAACTGTTTTTT
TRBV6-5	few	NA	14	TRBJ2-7	CASSVIGRIYEQYF	TGTGCCAGCAGCGTGATCGGACGGATCTACGAGCAGTACTTC
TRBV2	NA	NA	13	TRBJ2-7	CATLPATSYEQYF	TGTGCCACTCTCCCGGCTACATCCTACGAGCAGTACTTC
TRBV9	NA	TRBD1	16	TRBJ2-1	CASSSPPGQGNNEQFF	TGTGCCAGCAGCTCTCCCCCGGGACAGGGTAACAATGAGCAGTTCTTC
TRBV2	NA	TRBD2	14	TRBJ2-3	CASETSGGRQAQYF	TGTGCCAGCGAGACTAGCGGGGGGCGCCAGGCGCAGTATTTT
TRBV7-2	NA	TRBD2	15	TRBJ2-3	CASSFLGLTTDTQYF	TGTGCCAGCAGCTTTTTGGGACTAACCACAGATACGCAGTATTTT
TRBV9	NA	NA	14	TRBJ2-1	CASSVIGGKDEQFF	TGTGCCAGCAGCGTAATAGGGGGAAAGGATGAGCAGTTCTTC
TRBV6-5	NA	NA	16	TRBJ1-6	CASSSAGTHYNSPLHF	TGTGCTAGCAGTTCCGCCGGGACACACTATAATTCACCCCTCCACTTT
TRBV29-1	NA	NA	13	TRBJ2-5	CSVGGYSVETQYF	TGCAGCGTTGGGGGCTATTCTGTGGAGACCCAGTACTTC
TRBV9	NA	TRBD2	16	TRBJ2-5	CASSVGSGGAWETQYF	TGTGCCAGCAGCGTAGGAAGCGGGGGGGCTTGGGAGACCCAGTACTTC
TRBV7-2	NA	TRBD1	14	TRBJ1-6	CASSFGQGGSPLHF	TGTGCCAGCAGCTTTGGACAGGGCGGGTCACCCCTCCACTTT
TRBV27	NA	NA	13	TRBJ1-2	CASSLEGSGGYTF	TGTGCCAGCAGTTTAGAGGGGAGCGGTGGCTACACCTTC
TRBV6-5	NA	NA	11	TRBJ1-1	CASTGPTEAFF	TGTGCCAGCACTGGACCCACTGAAGCTTTCTTT
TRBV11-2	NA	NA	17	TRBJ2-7	CASSLHPRTGTSLEQYF	TGTGCCAGCAGCTTACACCCCAGAACGGGAACCTCGCTCGAGCAGTACTTC
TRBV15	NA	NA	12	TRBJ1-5	CATSIGNQPQHF	TGTGCCACCAGCATTGGGAATCAGCCCCAGCATTTT
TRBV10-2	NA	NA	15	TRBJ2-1	CASSPYLSSYNEQFF	TGCGCCAGCAGCCCCTACTTAAGCTCCTACAATGAGCAGTTCTTC
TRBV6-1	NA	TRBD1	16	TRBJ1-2	CASSESRDRQPGGYTF	TGTGCCAGCAGTGAAAGTCGGGACAGGCAGCCTGGTGGCTACACCTTC
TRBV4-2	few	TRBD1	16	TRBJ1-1	CASSPKGDRADTEAFF	TGTGCCAGCAGCCCAAAGGGGGACAGGGCGGACACTGAAGCTTTCTTT
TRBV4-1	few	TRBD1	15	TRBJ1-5	CASSQQPTGNQPQHF	TGCGCCAGCAGCCAGCAGCCGACAGGGAATCAGCCCCAGCATTTT
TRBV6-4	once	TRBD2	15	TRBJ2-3	CASSDSSGEADTQYF	TGTGCCAGCAGTGACTCTAGCGGGGAGGCAGATACGCAGTATTTT
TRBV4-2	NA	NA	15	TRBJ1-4	CASSQEWGGEEKLFF	TGTGCCAGCAGCCAAGAATGGGGGGGAGAGGAAAAACTGTTTTTT
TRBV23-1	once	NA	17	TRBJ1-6	CASSQPSGLRYNSPLHF	TGCGCCAGCAGTCAACCCTCCGGACTCAGATATAATTCACCCCTCCACTTT
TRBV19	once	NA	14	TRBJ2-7	CASSLGPPLYEQYF	TGTGCCAGTAGTCTCGGACCGCCCCTCTACGAGCAGTACTTC
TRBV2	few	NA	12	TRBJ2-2	CASRDWVGELFF	TGTGCCAGCAGAGACTGGGTCGGGGAGCTGTTTTTT
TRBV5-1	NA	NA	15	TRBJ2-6	CASSYTGGGANVLTF	TGCGCCAGCAGCTACACAGGAGGTGGGGCCAACGTCCTGACTTTC
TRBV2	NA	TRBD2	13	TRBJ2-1	CASSELGGNEQFF	TGTGCCAGCAGTGAACTCGGGGGGAATGAGCAGTTCTTC
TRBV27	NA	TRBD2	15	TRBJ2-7	CASSLLSHGGSEQYF	TGTGCCAGCAGTTTACTCTCCCACGGCGGGAGCGAGCAGTACTTC
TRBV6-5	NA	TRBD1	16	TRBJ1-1	CASSYSGQGKGTEAFF	TGTGCCAGCAGTTACTCGGGACAGGGGAAGGGCACTGAAGCTTTCTTT
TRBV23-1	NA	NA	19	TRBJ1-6	CASSHRKGPSSSYNSPLHF	TGCGCCAGCAGTCACAGAAAGGGGCCTTCTTCCTCCTATAATTCACCCCTCCACTTT
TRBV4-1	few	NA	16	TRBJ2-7	CASSQDDGFRSYEQYF	TGCGCCAGCAGCCAAGATGACGGGTTTCGTTCCTACGAGCAGTACTTC
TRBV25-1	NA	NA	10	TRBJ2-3	CASSTDTQYF	TGTGCCAGCAGCACAGATACGCAGTATTTT
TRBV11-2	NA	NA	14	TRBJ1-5	CASSPGGHDQPQHF	TGTGCCAGCAGCCCCGGGGGACACGATCAGCCCCAGCATTTT
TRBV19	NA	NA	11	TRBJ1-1	CASNSGSEAFF	TGTGCCAGTAACAGCGGTTCTGAAGCTTTCTTT
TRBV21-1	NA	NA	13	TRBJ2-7	CASSKVRSYEQYF	TGTGCCAGCAGCAAAGTTCGCTCCTACGAGCAGTACTTC
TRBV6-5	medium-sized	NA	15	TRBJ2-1	CASSPAVSSYNEQFF	TGTGCCAGCAGCCCCGCCGTTAGCTCCTACAATGAGCAGTTCTTC
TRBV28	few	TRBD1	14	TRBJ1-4	CASRPDRGEEKLFF	TGTGCCAGCAGACCGGACAGGGGTGAGGAAAAACTGTTTTTT
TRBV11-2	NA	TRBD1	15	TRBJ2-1	CASSPGQGNFDEQFF	TGTGCCAGCAGCCCCGGACAGGGTAATTTCGATGAGCAGTTCTTC
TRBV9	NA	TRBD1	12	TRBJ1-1	CASSGTGAEAFF	TGTGCCAGCAGCGGGACAGGCGCTGAAGCTTTCTTT
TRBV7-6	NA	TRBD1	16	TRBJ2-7	CASSLAGTGSSYEQYF	TGTGCCAGCAGCTTAGCCGGGACAGGGTCGAGCTACGAGCAGTACTTC
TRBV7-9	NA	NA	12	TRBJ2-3	CASSPWGDTQYF	TGTGCCAGCAGCCCCTGGGGGGATACGCAGTATTTT
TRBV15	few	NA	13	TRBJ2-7	CATSRVLSYEQYF	TGTGCCACCAGCAGAGTTTTGTCCTACGAGCAGTACTTC
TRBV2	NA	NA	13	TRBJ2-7	CATEEGPSYEQYF	TGTGCCACGGAAGAGGGGCCCTCTTACGAGCAGTACTTC
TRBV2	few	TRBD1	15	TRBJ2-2	CASSESGGMAGELFF	TGTGCCAGCAGTGAGTCAGGGGGCATGGCCGGGGAGCTGTTTTTT
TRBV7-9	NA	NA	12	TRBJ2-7	CASSLESLEQYF	TGTGCCAGCAGCTTAGAGTCCCTTGAGCAGTACTTC
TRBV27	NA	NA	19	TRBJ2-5	CASSPIGWGNSNRVETQYF	TGTGCCAGCAGCCCCATAGGGTGGGGGAACTCTAATAGGGTAGAGACCCAGTACTTC
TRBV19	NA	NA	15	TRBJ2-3	CASSPPGTGTDTQYF	TGTGCCAGTAGTCCTCCTGGGACCGGCACAGATACGCAGTATTTT
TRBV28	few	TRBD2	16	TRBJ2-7	CASSFLISQAGDEQYF	TGTGCCAGCAGTTTTTTAATAAGCCAGGCGGGGGACGAGCAGTACTTC